This T cell receptor (beta chain) was documented in a study of T cells in Graves' hyperthyroidism and ophthalmopathy. Many counts were recorded for this clonotype. Amplified regions were TCR beta CDR3 sequences from RNA transcripts. The TCR CDR3 first-round RT-PCR relied on the HTBI primer set. Via MiXCR, TCRdb re-called the multiplex PCR reads, giving one row per CDR3 protein. The sample shows roughly 500,000 distinct CDR3 sequences, about 24% of them seen only once. Germline V lookup: CDR1 SGHTA, CDR2 FQGNSA. Unmatched junction bases numbered 9, after V lost 5 bases and J lost 7 bases. This CDR3 is built from 15 residues. Isolation of PBMCs was performed on roughly 9 ml fresh peripheral blood.

The V call is TRBV7-2, the J call TRBJ1-5, with 9 bases fitting TRBD1. This receptor was taken from a woman aged 30 to 39 with Graves' ophthalmopathy. Source material: blood. The CDR3 coding sequence is TGTGCCAGCAGCCCAACACAGGGGGCTGGGCAGCCCCAGCATTTT. It encodes CASSPTQGAGQPQHF. The full variable domain, its missing parts supplied by reference TRBV7-2 and TRBJ1-5, is GAGVSQSPSNKVTEKGKDVELRCDPISGHTALYWYRQSLGQGLEFLIYFQGNSAPDKSGLPSDRFSAERTGGSVSTLTIQRTQQEDSAVYLCASSPTQGAGQPQHFGDGTRLSIL.